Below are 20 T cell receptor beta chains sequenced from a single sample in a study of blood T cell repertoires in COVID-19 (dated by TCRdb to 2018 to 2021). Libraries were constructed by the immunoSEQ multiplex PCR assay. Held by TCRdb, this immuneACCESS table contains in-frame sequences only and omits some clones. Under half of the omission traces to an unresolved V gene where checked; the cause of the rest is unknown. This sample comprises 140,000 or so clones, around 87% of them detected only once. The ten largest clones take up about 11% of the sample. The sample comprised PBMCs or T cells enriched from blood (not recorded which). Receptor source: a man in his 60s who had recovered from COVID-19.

The CDR3 DNA sequence: TGTGCCAGCAGCCCGACAGGGCTGAGAGATCAGCCCCAGCATTTT. Protein product: CASSPTGLRDQPQHF. This chain links TRBV7-9 with TRBJ1-5, with 7 bases lining up with TRBD1. The CDR3 spans 15 residues. From germline, CDR1 is SEHNR and CDR2 FQNEAQ (reference sequence). Trimming cost V 5 bases and J 5 bases; bases outside gene matches: 9.

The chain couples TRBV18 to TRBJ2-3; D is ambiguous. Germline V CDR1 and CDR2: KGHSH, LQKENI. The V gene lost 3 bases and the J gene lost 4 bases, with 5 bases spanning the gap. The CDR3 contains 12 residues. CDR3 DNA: TGTGCCAGCTCACCGAGAGCAGATACGCAGTATTTT. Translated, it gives CASSPRADTQYF.

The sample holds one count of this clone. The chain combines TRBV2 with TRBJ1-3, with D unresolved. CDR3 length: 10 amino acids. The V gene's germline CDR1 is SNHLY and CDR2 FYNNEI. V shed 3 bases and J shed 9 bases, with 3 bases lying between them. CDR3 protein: CASSDLTIYF. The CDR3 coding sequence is TGTGCCAGCAGTGATCTCACCATATATTTT. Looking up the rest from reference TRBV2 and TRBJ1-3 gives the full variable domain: EPEVTQTPSHQVTQMGQEVILRCVPISNHLYFYWYRQILGQKVEFLVSFYNNEISEKSEIFDDQFSVERPDGSNFTLKIRSTKLEDSAMYFCASSDLTIYFGEGSWLTVV.

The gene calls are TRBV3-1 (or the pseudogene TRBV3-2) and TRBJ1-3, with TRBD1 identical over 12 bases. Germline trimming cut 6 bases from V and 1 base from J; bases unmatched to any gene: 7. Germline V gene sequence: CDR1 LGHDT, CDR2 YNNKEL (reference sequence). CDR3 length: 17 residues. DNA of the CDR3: TGTGCCAGCAGTCGCGGGACAGGGGGCATTTCTGGAAACACCATATATTTT. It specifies CASSRGTGGISGNTIYF.

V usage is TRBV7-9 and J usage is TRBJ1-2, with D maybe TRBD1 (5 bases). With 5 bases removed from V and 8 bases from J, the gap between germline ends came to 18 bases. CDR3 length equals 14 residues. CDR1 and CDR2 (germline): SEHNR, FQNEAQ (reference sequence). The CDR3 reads CASSLGPEGRGYTF. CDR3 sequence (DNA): TGTGCCAGCAGCCTTGGACCGGAGGGGAGAGGCTACACCTTC.

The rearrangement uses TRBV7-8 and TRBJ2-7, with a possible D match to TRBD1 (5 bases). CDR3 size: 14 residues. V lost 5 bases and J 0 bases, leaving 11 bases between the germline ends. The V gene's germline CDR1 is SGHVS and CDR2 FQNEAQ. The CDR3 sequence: CASSTTGFSYEQYF. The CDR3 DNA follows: TGTGCCAGCAGCACTACAGGTTTCTCCTACGAGCAGTACTTC. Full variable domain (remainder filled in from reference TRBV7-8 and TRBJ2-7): GAGVSQSPRYKVAKRGQDVALRCDPISGHVSLFWYQQALGQGPEFLTYFQNEAQLDKSGLPSDRFFAERPEGSVSTLKIQRTQQEDSAVYLCASSTTGFSYEQYFGPGTRLTVT.

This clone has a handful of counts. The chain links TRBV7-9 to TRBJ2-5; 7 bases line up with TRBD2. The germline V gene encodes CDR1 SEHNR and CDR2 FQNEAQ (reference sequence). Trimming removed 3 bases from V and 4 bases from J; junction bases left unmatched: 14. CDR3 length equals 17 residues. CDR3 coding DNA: TGTGCCAGCAGCTTCCTCGGGGGGAACCTCAACGCAGAGACCCAGTACTTC. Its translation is CASSFLGGNLNAETQYF. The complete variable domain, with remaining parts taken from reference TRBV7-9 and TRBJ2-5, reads DTGVSQNPRHKITKRGQNVTFRCDPISEHNRLYWYRQTLGQGPEFLTYFQNEAQLEKSRLLSDRFSAERPKGSFSTLEIQRTEQGDSAMYLCASSFLGGNLNAETQYFGPGTRLLVL.

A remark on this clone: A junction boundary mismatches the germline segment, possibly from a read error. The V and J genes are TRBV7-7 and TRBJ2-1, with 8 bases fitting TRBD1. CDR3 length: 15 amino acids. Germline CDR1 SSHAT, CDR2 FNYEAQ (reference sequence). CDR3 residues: CASSPGQGRGNEQFF. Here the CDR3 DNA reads TGTGCTAGCAGCCCCGGACAGGGCCGGGGCAATGAGCAGTTCTTC.

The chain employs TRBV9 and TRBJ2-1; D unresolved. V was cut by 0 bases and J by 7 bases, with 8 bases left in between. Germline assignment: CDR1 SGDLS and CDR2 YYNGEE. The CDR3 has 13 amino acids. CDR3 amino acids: CASSVGQVNEQFF. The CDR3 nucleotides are TGTGCCAGCAGCGTAGGGCAGGTAAATGAGCAGTTCTTC.

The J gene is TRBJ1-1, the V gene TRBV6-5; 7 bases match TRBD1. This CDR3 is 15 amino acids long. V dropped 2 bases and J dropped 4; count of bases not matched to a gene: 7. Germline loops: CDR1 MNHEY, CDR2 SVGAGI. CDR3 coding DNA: TGTGCCAGCAGTTACCCGCCAGGGGGAAGCACTGAAGCTTTCTTT. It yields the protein CASSYPPGGSTEAFF.

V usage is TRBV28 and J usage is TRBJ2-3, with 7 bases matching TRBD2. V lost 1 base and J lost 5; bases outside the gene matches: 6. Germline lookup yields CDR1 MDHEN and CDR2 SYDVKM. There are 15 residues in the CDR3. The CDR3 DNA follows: TGTGCCAGCAGTTTATCGGGGGGACCGATAGATACGCAGTATTTT. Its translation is CASSLSGGPIDTQYF.

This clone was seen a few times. DNA for the CDR3: TGTGCCAGCAATCCATGGGGACAGGGTTCATACGAGCAGTACTTC. This gives the protein CASNPWGQGSYEQYF. This chain links TRBV28 with TRBJ2-7, with 9 bases matching TRBD1. The CDR3 extends over 15 amino acids. CDR1 is MDHEN, CDR2 SYDVKM, per germline. Trimming removed 7 bases from V and 4 bases from J; junction bases left unmatched: 11.

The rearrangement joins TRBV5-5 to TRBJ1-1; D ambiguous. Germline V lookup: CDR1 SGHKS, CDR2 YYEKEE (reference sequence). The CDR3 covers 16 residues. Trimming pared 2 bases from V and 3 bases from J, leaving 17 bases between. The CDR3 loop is CASSFGLVGRYTEAFF. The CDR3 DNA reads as TGTGCCAGCAGCTTTGGGCTGGTAGGGAGGTACACTGAAGCTTTCTTT.

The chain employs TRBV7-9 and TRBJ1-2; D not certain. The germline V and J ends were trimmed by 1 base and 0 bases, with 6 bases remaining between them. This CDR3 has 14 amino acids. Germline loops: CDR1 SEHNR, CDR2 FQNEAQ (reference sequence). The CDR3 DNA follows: TGTGCCAGCAGCTTAGAATTAGCTAACTATGGCTACACCTTC. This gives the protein CASSLELANYGYTF. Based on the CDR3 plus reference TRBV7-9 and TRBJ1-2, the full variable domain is DTGVSQNPRHKITKRGQNVTFRCDPISEHNRLYWYRQTLGQGPEFLTYFQNEAQLEKSRLLSDRFSAERPKGSFSTLEIQRTEQGDSAMYLCASSLELANYGYTFGSGTRLTVV.

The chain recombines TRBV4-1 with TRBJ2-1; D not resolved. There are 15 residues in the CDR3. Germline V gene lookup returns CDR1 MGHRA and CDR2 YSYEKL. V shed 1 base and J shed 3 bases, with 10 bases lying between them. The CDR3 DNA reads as TGCGCCAGCAGCCAAGGGGCGATTCGCTACAATGAGCAGTTCTTC. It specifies CASSQGAIRYNEQFF.

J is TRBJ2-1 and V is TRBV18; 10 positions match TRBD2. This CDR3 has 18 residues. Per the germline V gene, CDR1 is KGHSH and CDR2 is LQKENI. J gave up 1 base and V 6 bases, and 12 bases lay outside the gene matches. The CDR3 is CASSPPVAGGLSYNEQFF. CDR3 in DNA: TGTGCCAGCTCCCCTCCTGTAGCGGGGGGTTTATCCTACAATGAGCAGTTCTTC.

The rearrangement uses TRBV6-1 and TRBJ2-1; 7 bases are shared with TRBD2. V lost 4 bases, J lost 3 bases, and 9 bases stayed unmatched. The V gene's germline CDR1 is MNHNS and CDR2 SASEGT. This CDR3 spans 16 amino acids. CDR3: CASSGWGGTFYNEQFF. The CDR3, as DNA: TGTGCCAGCAGTGGGTGGGGAGGGACTTTCTACAATGAGCAGTTCTTC.

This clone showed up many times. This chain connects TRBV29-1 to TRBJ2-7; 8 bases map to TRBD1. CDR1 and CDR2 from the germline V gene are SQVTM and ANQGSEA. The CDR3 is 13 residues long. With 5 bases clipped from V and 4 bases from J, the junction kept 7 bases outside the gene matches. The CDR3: CSVFETGVYEQYF. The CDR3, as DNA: TGCAGCGTTTTTGAGACAGGGGTTTACGAGCAGTACTTC.

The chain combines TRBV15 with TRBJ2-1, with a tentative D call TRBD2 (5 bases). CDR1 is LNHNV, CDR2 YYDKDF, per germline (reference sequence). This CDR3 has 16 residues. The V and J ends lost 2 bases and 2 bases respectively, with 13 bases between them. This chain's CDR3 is CATSRIARFTYNEQFF. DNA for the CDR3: TGTGCCACCAGCAGAATAGCGCGATTCACCTACAATGAGCAGTTCTTC.

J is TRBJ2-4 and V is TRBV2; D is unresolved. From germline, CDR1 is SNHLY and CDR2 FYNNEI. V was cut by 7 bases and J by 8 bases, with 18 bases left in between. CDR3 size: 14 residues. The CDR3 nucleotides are TGTGCCAGCACCCTCCGACATGGGCGAGACATTCAGTACTTC. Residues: CASTLRHGRDIQYF.